The present entry profiles one T cell receptor (beta chain) with its context. The antigen remains undetermined. This sample stems from a study of CD8+CD57+ T cells in acquired aplastic anemia. Study conclusions and caveats: Patients were compared with controls for CD8+ Simpson's diversity, and no significant difference emerged. Patients and controls shared over 25 CD8+ CDR3 sequences, highly expressed in patients.

Genomic DNA, serving as template, underwent TCR beta VDJ and CDR3 profiling. TCRdb processed the reads anew with MiXCR; each CDR3 protein has one entry. The sample lists about 210,000 distinct CDR3 sequences; roughly 35% were seen once. This CDR3 spans 16 amino acids. V dropped 4 bases and J dropped 6; count of bases not matched to a gene: 7. In germline, CDR1 is MGHDK, CDR2 SYGVNS. The chain links TRBV25-1 to TRBJ2-1; 12 bases agree with TRBD2. Input material: sorted CD4+, CD8+, or CD8+CD57+ T cells (not recorded which) from PBMCs. This receptor was identified in a human donor in good health, serving as a control. The DNA of the CDR3 is TGTGCCAGCAGTGGGTGGACTAGCGGGACTAGCAATGAGCAGTTCTTC. The encoded protein is CASSGWTSGTSNEQFF.